Listed below are T cell receptor beta chains from one sample, sequenced in a study of blood T cell repertoires in COVID-19. Profiling relied on immunoSEQ multiplex PCR, and the TCRdb table lists in-frame clones only, not all of them. The sample has roughly 500,000 clones; around 85% are singletons. Material: PBMCs or T cells enriched from blood (not recorded which). These receptors were taken from a woman in her fifties or sixties who had recovered from COVID-19. Each CDR3 is given with its conserved first and last residue. D genes are given only for firm matches. Size is stated for part of the rows, as once, few or many counts, or as a class when the clone is expanded.

V gene: TRBV30
clone size: -
D gene: TRBD1
J gene: TRBJ1-5
CDR3 DNA: TGTGCCTGGGGACAGGACCCAAATCAGCCCCAGCATTTT
CDR3 protein: CAWGQDPNQPQHF

V gene: TRBV12-3/TRBV12-4
clone size: -
D gene: TRBD1
J gene: TRBJ1-3
CDR3 DNA: TGTGCCAGCAGTCCGGACAGGGGAAACACCATATATTTT
CDR3 protein: CASSPDRGNTIYF

V gene: TRBV29-1
clone size: -
D gene: -
J gene: TRBJ1-1
CDR3 DNA: TGCAGCGCCCGCAGGGCTTGGAACACTGAAGCTTTCTTT
CDR3 protein: CSARRAWNTEAFF

V gene: TRBV5-4
clone size: -
D gene: TRBD1
J gene: TRBJ2-1
CDR3 DNA: TGTGCCAGCAGCTCACAGGGGGAACCTTACAATGAGCAGTTCTTC
CDR3 protein: CASSSQGEPYNEQFF

V gene: TRBV24-1
clone size: once
D gene: -
J gene: TRBJ2-7
CDR3 DNA: TGTGCCACCAGTGATTCCGCGGACTACCTCTCCTACGAGCAGTACTTC
CDR3 protein: CATSDSADYLSYEQYF

V gene: TRBV11-2
clone size: -
D gene: -
J gene: TRBJ2-7
CDR3 DNA: TGTGCCAGCAGCCTGGGGACCAGGGGCCGAACCGCCTACGAGCAGTACTTC
CDR3 protein: CASSLGTRGRTAYEQYF

V gene: TRBV2
clone size: -
D gene: TRBD2
J gene: TRBJ2-1
CDR3 DNA: TGTGCCAGCAGTGAATATATTAGCGGGGGGCCACACAATGAGCAGTTCTTC
CDR3 protein: CASSEYISGGPHNEQFF

V gene: TRBV7-2
clone size: -
D gene: -
J gene: TRBJ1-2
CDR3 DNA: TGTGCCAGCAGCTTAGGCTTGACAGATCTCATTGGCTACACCTTC
CDR3 protein: CASSLGLTDLIGYTF

V gene: TRBV19
clone size: -
D gene: -
J gene: TRBJ1-1
CDR3 DNA: TGTGCCAGTAGTATAGGTTTTCCTCGGTACACTGAAGCTTTCTTT
CDR3 protein: CASSIGFPRYTEAFF

V gene: TRBV4-1
clone size: -
D gene: -
J gene: TRBJ2-1
CDR3 DNA: TGCGCCAGCAGCCACACACAAAGCTCCTACAATGAGCAGTTCTTC
CDR3 protein: CASSHTQSSYNEQFF

V gene: TRBV9
clone size: -
D gene: -
J gene: TRBJ1-4
CDR3 DNA: TGTGCCAGCAGCGTAAGAGGGCTTACTAATGAAAAACTGTTTTTT
CDR3 protein: CASSVRGLTNEKLFF

V gene: TRBV24-1
clone size: -
D gene: -
J gene: TRBJ1-3
CDR3 DNA: TGTGCCACCAGCGGTGGAAACACCATATATTTT
CDR3 protein: CATSGGNTIYF

V gene: TRBV19
clone size: once
D gene: TRBD1
J gene: TRBJ2-2
CDR3 DNA: TGTGCCAGTACCCTGGGGACAGTCAACACCGGGGAGCTGTTTTTT
CDR3 protein: CASTLGTVNTGELFF

V gene: TRBV6-6
clone size: -
D gene: -
J gene: TRBJ1-3
CDR3 DNA: TGTGCCAGCAGTCCCCAATTGGGGGCCGGAAGTGCTGGAAACACCATATATTTT
CDR3 protein: CASSPQLGAGSAGNTIYF

V gene: TRBV2
clone size: -
D gene: -
J gene: TRBJ2-3
CDR3 DNA: TGTGCCAGCAGTGCCTTAGCGGCTAGCACAGATACGCAGTATTTT
CDR3 protein: CASSALAASTDTQYF

V gene: TRBV18
clone size: -
D gene: -
J gene: TRBJ1-6
CDR3 DNA: TGTGCCAGCTCACCGACAATCGACAGTGCCTATAATTCACCCCTCCACTTT
CDR3 protein: CASSPTIDSAYNSPLHF

V gene: TRBV7-9
clone size: -
D gene: TRBD1
J gene: TRBJ1-6
CDR3 DNA: TGTGCCAGCAGCTCCCGGGACAGGGGATCACCCCTCCACTTT
CDR3 protein: CASSSRDRGSPLHF

V gene: TRBV10-2
clone size: -
D gene: TRBD1
J gene: TRBJ1-1
CDR3 DNA: TGCGCCAGCAGTGAGTCCGGGACAGGGTTTGAAGCTTTCTTT
CDR3 protein: CASSESGTGFEAFF

V gene: TRBV4-1
clone size: -
D gene: TRBD2
J gene: TRBJ2-2
CDR3 DNA: TGCGCCAGCAGCGCTCGACTAGCGGGGAACACCGGGGAGCTGTTTTTT
CDR3 protein: CASSARLAGNTGELFF

V gene: TRBV10-3
clone size: -
D gene: TRBD1
J gene: TRBJ1-4
CDR3 DNA: TGTGCCATCAAAGGGACAGGGACGGGTGAAAAACTGTTTTTT
CDR3 protein: CAIKGTGTGEKLFF

V gene: TRBV9
clone size: -
D gene: -
J gene: TRBJ2-1
CDR3 DNA: TGTGCCAGCAGCCCCGAGGGGGGACAGCCGAGCTCCTACAATGAGCAGTTCTTC
CDR3 protein: CASSPEGGQPSSYNEQFF

V gene: TRBV3-1/TRBV3-2
clone size: -
D gene: -
J gene: TRBJ1-3
CDR3 DNA: TGTGCCACGCAGGGATTTTATGGAAACACCATATATTTT
CDR3 protein: CATQGFYGNTIYF

V gene: TRBV4-1
clone size: -
D gene: -
J gene: TRBJ2-3
CDR3 DNA: TGCGCCAGCCGGTCGCCAGGGACAAGCACAGATACGCAGTATTTT
CDR3 protein: CASRSPGTSTDTQYF

V gene: TRBV5-1
clone size: -
D gene: -
J gene: TRBJ1-1
CDR3 DNA: TGCGCCAGCAGAGGTCAAGCGGGGAACACTGAAGCTTTCTTT
CDR3 protein: CASRGQAGNTEAFF

V gene: TRBV20-1
clone size: -
D gene: TRBD1
J gene: TRBJ2-3
CDR3 DNA: TGCAGTGCTAGTCTGGACAGGGGGTTTGGGCAGTATTTT
CDR3 protein: CSASLDRGFGQYF

V gene: TRBV4-2
clone size: few
D gene: TRBD1
J gene: TRBJ1-1
CDR3 DNA: TGTGCCAGCAGCCATGGGGACAGGGGAGAAGCTGAAGCTTTCTTT
CDR3 protein: CASSHGDRGEAEAFF

V gene: TRBV24-1
clone size: -
D gene: TRBD2
J gene: TRBJ2-1
CDR3 DNA: TGTGCCACCGGAAGGGCTAGCGGGGTAGATGAGCAGTTCTTC
CDR3 protein: CATGRASGVDEQFF

V gene: TRBV28
clone size: -
D gene: -
J gene: TRBJ1-2
CDR3 DNA: TGTGCCAGCACCGTAGGGGTCTCCTATGGCTACACCTTC
CDR3 protein: CASTVGVSYGYTF

V gene: TRBV9
clone size: -
D gene: TRBD2
J gene: TRBJ2-1
CDR3 DNA: TGTGCCAGCAGCGTAGGGGCTAGCGGGGGCTCCTACAATGAGCAGTTCTTC
CDR3 protein: CASSVGASGGSYNEQFF

V gene: TRBV4-1
clone size: -
D gene: -
J gene: TRBJ2-7
CDR3 DNA: TGCGCCAGCAGCCCCACGGAGGGACCCTACGAGCAGTACTTC
CDR3 protein: CASSPTEGPYEQYF